These 29 T cell receptor beta chains were sequenced from one sample in a study of cytomegalovirus exposure and HLA in healthy donors. The table came from immunoSEQ multiplex PCR; TCRdb's copy has only in-frame clones and leaves some out. This table holds around 91,000 clones, approximately 93% found once. Sequenced sample: PBMCs. These receptors were obtained from a woman under 40 in good health and CMV-seropositive.

The chain carries TRBV27 and TRBJ2-1; D remains unclear. The CDR3 is made up of 14 amino acids. Between the trimmed V and J ends, which lost 2 bases and 7 bases, there was a span of 12 bases. CDR1 is MNHEY, CDR2 SMNVEV, per germline (reference sequence). The DNA for the CDR3 is TGTGCCAGCAGTTTAACACCCCCCAGTAATGAGCAGTTCTTC. Its protein is CASSLTPPSNEQFF.

This chain connects TRBV27 to TRBJ2-1, with TRBD2 matching over 10 bases. Germline values: CDR1 MNHEY, CDR2 SMNVEV (reference sequence). Losses at the gene ends were 6 bases for V and 8 bases for J; bases not matched to a gene: 7. This CDR3 has 14 residues. Here the CDR3 DNA reads TGTGCCAGCAGCAAGCGGGAGGGCCCCTATGAGCAGTTCTTC. Translated, it gives CASSKREGPYEQFF.

The CDR3 is CASSPLRDPSTEAFF. The DNA for the CDR3 is TGTGCCAGCAGCCCCTTGAGGGATCCTAGCACTGAAGCTTTCTTT. The chain has TRBV6-5 and TRBJ1-1; no reliable D call. This CDR3 spans 15 amino acids. V dropped 6 bases and J dropped 4 bases, with 18 bases sitting between them. CDR1 and CDR2 from the germline V gene are MNHEY and SVGAGI.

V is TRBV30 and J is TRBJ1-1, with D possibly being TRBD1 (5 bases). CDR1 GTSNPN and CDR2 SVGIG come from the germline V gene (reference sequence). Between the trimmed V and J ends, which lost 1 base and 10 bases, there was a span of 16 bases. The length of the CDR3 is 13 residues. The CDR3 DNA reads as TGTGCCTGGAGTGCCGGGACTTTGAAACGAGCTTTCTTT. Translated: CAWSAGTLKRAFF. The variable domain in full, completed from reference TRBV30 and TRBJ1-1, reads SQTIHQWPATLVQPVGSPLSLECTVEGTSNPNLYWYRQAAGRGLQLLFYSVGIGQISSEVPQNLSASRPQDRQFILSSKKLLLSDSGFYLCAWSAGTLKRAFFGQGTRLTVV.

The chain uses TRBV5-6 and TRBJ2-7, with D tentatively TRBD2 (7 bases). The germline CDR1 and CDR2 sequences are SGHDT and YYEEEE. This CDR3 has 13 residues. V was clipped by 4 bases and J by 6 bases, with 14 bases between them. The CDR3 DNA sequence: TGTGCCAGCAGCGGGGGGGGCTACGCCGAGCAGTACTTC. It codes for CASSGGGYAEQYF. Using reference TRBV5-6 and TRBJ2-7 for the parts outside the CDR3, the full variable domain is DAGVTQSPTHLIKTRGQQVTLRCSPKSGHDTVSWYQQALGQGPQFIFQYYEEEERQRGNFPDRFSGHQFPNYSSELNVNALLLGDSALYLCASSGGGYAEQYFGPGTRLTVT.

This chain joins TRBV11-2 and TRBJ2-1; TRBD2 matches 9 bases. CDR1 SGHAT and CDR2 FQNNGV come from the germline V gene. Trimming removed 4 bases from V and 4 bases from J; junction bases left unmatched: 5. The CDR3 loop spans 15 amino acids. CDR3 region: CASSSLAGKYNEQFF. In DNA, the CDR3 is TGTGCCAGCAGCTCCCTAGCGGGGAAGTACAATGAGCAGTTCTTC.

The chain is built from TRBV19 and TRBJ2-1; D might be TRBD2 (5 bases). The CDR3 runs to 12 residues. The V gene's germline CDR1 is LNHDA and CDR2 SQIVND (reference sequence). The V end lost 3 bases, the J end lost 16 bases, and 16 bases lay between the germline ends. The chain's CDR3 is CASSIEVGAIFF. The CDR3 DNA reads TGTGCCAGTAGTATCGAGGTGGGAGCGATCTTCTTC.

This chain uses TRBV7-5 with TRBJ1-1; the table calls TRBD1, which could not be checked here. TRBV7-5 is marked as a pseudogene. The CDR3 length is 14 residues. As DNA, the CDR3 is TGTGCCAGAAGCTTCAGGGTCGGGAACACTGAAGCTTTCTTT. The encoded protein is CARSFRVGNTEAFF.

This chain links TRBV10-3 with TRBJ2-7; D perhaps matches TRBD2 (5 bases). V dropped 8 bases and J dropped 2 bases, with 13 bases sitting between them. CDR3 length equals 13 residues. Germline CDR1 ENHRY, CDR2 SYGVKD. The CDR3 loop is CAIGSHETYEQYF. The CDR3 nucleotides read TGTGCCATCGGGAGTCACGAGACCTACGAGCAGTACTTC.

The rearrangement uses TRBV29-1 and TRBJ2-1; TRBD2 is a possible D gene (6 bases). Trimming cost V 0 bases and J 2 bases, with 11 bases left between them. The CDR3 loop spans 15 amino acids. Per the germline V gene, CDR1 is SQVTM and CDR2 is ANQGSEA. CDR3 protein: CSVEEAGLTYNEQFF. The CDR3 bases are TGCAGCGTTGAAGAGGCGGGACTTACCTACAATGAGCAGTTCTTC.

The chain carries TRBV18 and TRBJ2-7; the match to TRBD2 covers 8 bases. Per germline, CDR1 KGHSH and CDR2 LQKENI. This CDR3 comprises 14 residues. Trimming at V came to 0 bases and at J to 2 bases, leaving 0 bases not matched to a gene. In nucleotides, the CDR3 is TGTGCCAGCTCACCACCGGGACTAGCCTACGAGCAGTACTTC. Amino acid sequence: CASSPPGLAYEQYF.

V usage is TRBV5-1 and J usage is TRBJ2-6, with 8 bases that match TRBD1. CDR1 and CDR2 from the germline V gene are SGHRS and YFSETQ. The CDR3 covers 18 residues. Trimming took 0 bases from V and 0 from J; bases not matched to a gene: 5. CDR3 bases: TGCGCCAGCAGCTTGGACGACAGGGGCGGCTCTGGGGCCAACGTCCTGACTTTC. Translating gives CASSLDDRGGSGANVLTF. The complete variable domain, with remaining parts taken from reference TRBV5-1 and TRBJ2-6, reads KAGVTQTPRYLIKTRGQQVTLSCSPISGHRSVSWYQQTPGQGLQFLFEYFSETQRNKGNFPGRFSGRQFSNSRSEMNVSTLELGDSALYLCASSLDDRGGSGANVLTFGAGSRLTVL.

The chain combines TRBV18 with TRBJ2-3; tentative D call: TRBD2 (5 bases). From germline, CDR1 is KGHSH and CDR2 LQKENI. This CDR3 spans 17 amino acids. V was cut by 4 bases and J by 0 bases, with 17 bases left in between. In DNA, the CDR3 is TGTGCCAGCTCACACAGCTCAGCGGTCTCTAGCACAGATACGCAGTATTTT. This codes for CASSHSSAVSSTDTQYF. Filled out from reference TRBV18 and TRBJ2-3, the complete variable domain reads NAGVMQNPRHLVRRRGQEARLRCSPMKGHSHVYWYRQLPEEGLKFMVYLQKENIIDESGMPKERFSAEFPKEGPSILRIQQVVRGDSAAYFCASSHSSAVSSTDTQYFGPGTRLTVL.

The chain is built from TRBV5-6 and TRBJ2-7; 7 bases fit TRBD1. CDR1 is SGHDT and CDR2 is YYEEEE in the germline V gene. The CDR3 has 13 residues. J lost 7 bases, V lost 3 bases, and 7 bases had no gene match. CDR3: CASSYDRVVEQYF. The CDR3, as DNA: TGTGCCAGCAGCTACGACAGGGTCGTTGAGCAGTACTTC.

The chain carries TRBV28 and TRBJ2-2; 7 positions agree with TRBD1. The CDR3 is made up of 15 amino acids. Per the germline V gene, CDR1 is MDHEN and CDR2 is SYDVKM. V was pared by 6 bases and J by 5 bases, with 9 bases of the junction left unmatched. CDR3 nucleotide sequence: TGTGCCAGCAGCCCCTCGGGACAGTCAACCGGGGAGCTGTTTTTT. This sequence encodes CASSPSGQSTGELFF.

V usage is TRBV6-1 and J usage is TRBJ2-3, with 11 bases aligning to TRBD2. This CDR3 spans 17 amino acids. Looked up from germline, CDR1 is MNHNS and CDR2 is SASEGT. Unmatched junction bases numbered 4, after V lost 0 bases and J lost 2 bases. The CDR3 DNA reads as TGTGCCAGCAGTGAAGCGGTAGCGGGAGGGCCCACAGATACGCAGTATTTT. Translating gives CASSEAVAGGPTDTQYF.

The rearrangement links TRBV28 to TRBJ1-1, with D uncertain. V lost 6 bases and J 4 bases, leaving 6 bases between the germline ends. CDR1 is MDHEN and CDR2 is SYDVKM in the germline V gene. The CDR3 is made up of 11 amino acids. This CDR3 reads CASRAGTEAFF. DNA of the CDR3: TGTGCCAGCAGGGCAGGCACTGAAGCTTTCTTT. The full variable domain, with the rest looked up from reference TRBV28 and TRBJ1-1, is DVKVTQSSRYLVKRTGEKVFLECVQDMDHENMFWYRQDPGLGLRLIYFSYDVKMKEKGDIPEGYSVSREKKERFSLILESASTNQTSMYLCASRAGTEAFFGQGTRLTVV.

Notes on this clone: At the DNA level, this CDR3 is encoded by other sequences in the same sample as well. The chain uses TRBV4-3 and TRBJ2-6, with a tentative D call TRBD2 (5 bases). This CDR3 contains 16 residues. Between the trimmed V and J ends, which lost 1 base and 0 bases, there was a span of 7 bases. Germline values: CDR1 LGHNA, CDR2 YSLEER. DNA of the CDR3: TGCGCCAGCAGCCAAGCCGGGGTCTCTGGGGCCAACGTCCTGACTTTC. This codes for CASSQAGVSGANVLTF.

This clone was counted once. The chain couples TRBV27 to TRBJ2-2; 11 bases are a match to TRBD2. Germline V lookup: CDR1 MNHEY, CDR2 SMNVEV (reference sequence). The CDR3 covers 15 residues. With 6 bases clipped from V and 7 bases from J, the junction kept 7 bases outside the gene matches. CDR3 nucleotides: TGTGCCAGCAGCATACTAGCGGGAGTCGGCGGGGAGCTGTTTTTT. This gives the protein CASSILAGVGGELFF.

The V and J genes are TRBV7-2 and TRBJ2-2; 9 bases are a match to TRBD2. There are 16 residues in the CDR3. The germline CDR1 and CDR2 sequences are SGHTA and FQGNSA. V lost 4 bases, J lost 8 bases, and 11 bases stayed unmatched. The CDR3 DNA sequence: TGTGCCAGCAGCTCACTCGGGACTAGCACGATGGGGGAGCTGTTTTTT. Translated, it gives CASSSLGTSTMGELFF.

V usage is TRBV7-9 and J usage is TRBJ2-2; D possibly corresponds to TRBD1 (6 bases). The CDR3 is 14 amino acids. CDR1 is SEHNR, CDR2 FQNEAQ, per germline (reference sequence). V gave up 6 bases and J gave up 6 bases, with 14 bases separating them. CDR3 loop: CASRRDQGSGELFF. In DNA form, the CDR3 reads TGTGCCAGCAGGAGAGACCAGGGGTCCGGGGAGCTGTTTTTT.

The genes are TRBV5-4 and TRBJ2-3; 7 bases map to TRBD2. Per the germline V gene, CDR1 is SGHNT and CDR2 is YYREEE (reference sequence). This CDR3 comprises 13 residues. V was pared by 3 bases and J by 6 bases, with 4 bases of the junction left unmatched. The CDR3 spells CASSSTSSDTQYF. The DNA for the CDR3 is TGTGCCAGCAGCTCGACTAGCTCGGATACGCAGTATTTT.

This chain uses TRBV6-1 with TRBJ1-2; maybe TRBD1 (6 bases). CDR3 length: 13 amino acids. V shed 2 bases and J shed 6 bases, with 10 bases lying between them. The V gene's germline CDR1 is MNHNS and CDR2 SASEGT. CDR3 sequence: CASSERGAHGYTF. CDR3 coding DNA: TGTGCCAGCAGTGAACGGGGGGCCCATGGCTACACCTTC.

V usage is TRBV18 and J usage is TRBJ2-5, with 9 bases matching TRBD1. The CDR3 spans 14 residues. V lost 4 bases to trimming and J lost 2 bases; unmatched junction nucleotides: 2. Germline V gene data show CDR1 as KGHSH and CDR2 as LQKENI. CDR3 in amino acids: CASSRDRAQETQYF. The CDR3 nucleotides are TGTGCCAGCTCACGGGACAGGGCGCAAGAGACCCAGTACTTC.

V is TRBV7-2 and J is TRBJ2-1; 13 bases line up with TRBD2. V shed 1 base and J 2 bases; nucleotides not matched to a gene: 5. The CDR3 is 18 amino acids. Germline V gives CDR1 SGHTA, CDR2 FQGNSA. The CDR3 region is CASSLGLAGGVPYNEQFF. CDR3 sequence (DNA): TGTGCCAGCAGCTTAGGACTAGCGGGAGGAGTCCCCTACAATGAGCAGTTCTTC.

This clone has only one observation. The gene calls are TRBV19 and TRBJ1-2; D not resolved. Looked up from germline, CDR1 is LNHDA and CDR2 is SQIVND (reference sequence). Trimming took off 3 bases at V and 3 bases at J, with 5 bases between the two ends. The CDR3 runs to 12 residues. CDR3 coding DNA: TGTGCCAGTAGTATGAGGGACTATGGCTACACCTTC. This translates into CASSMRDYGYTF.

This chain uses TRBV4-2 with TRBJ2-1; 11 nucleotides match TRBD2. Germline assignment: CDR1 LGHNA and CDR2 YNFKEQ. The CDR3 covers 18 residues. Trimming cost V 0 bases and J 4 bases; bases outside gene matches: 8. CDR3 amino acids: CASSQESRLAGRYNEQFF. Here the CDR3 DNA reads TGTGCCAGCAGCCAAGAGAGCAGACTAGCGGGGAGATACAATGAGCAGTTCTTC.

V gene TRBV7-2 combines with J gene TRBJ2-3; the match to TRBD2 covers 10 bases. CDR1 SGHTA and CDR2 FQGNSA come from the germline V gene. V was clipped by 7 bases and J by 5 bases; unmatched bases: 15. The CDR3 consists of 17 residues. CDR3 sequence (DNA): TGTGCCAGCACCTTTCTGGAGCGGGAGGGCCTACGAGATACGCAGTATTTT. Its translation: CASTFLEREGLRDTQYF.

The chain recombines TRBV25-1 with TRBJ2-1; D ambiguous. V was clipped by 7 bases and J by 3 bases, with 7 bases between them. CDR1 and CDR2 (germline): MGHDK, SYGVNS. The CDR3 spans 12 residues. CDR3 region: CASTAGYNEQFF. In nucleotides, the CDR3 is TGTGCCAGCACCGCAGGCTACAATGAGCAGTTCTTC.